The next 2 T cell receptor beta chains were all read from a single sample in a study of blood T cell repertoires in COVID-19. Assay: immunoSEQ multiplex PCR; the TCRdb copy retains only in-frame clones and omits some. The table records around 110,000 clones, about 80% of them present only once. Source material: peripheral blood. The source is a woman in her sixties or seventies with acute or convalescent COVID-19.

This clone was counted once. The chain carries TRBV28 and TRBJ1-2; D ambiguous. This CDR3 is built from 14 residues. The germline gives CDR1 MDHEN, CDR2 SYDVKM. V lost 3 bases, J lost 2 bases, and 10 bases lay in between. The CDR3 sequence: CASSFHVTNYGYTF. CDR3 coding DNA: TGTGCCAGCAGTTTTCATGTTACAAACTATGGCTACACCTTC.

This rearrangement joins TRBV29-1 to TRBJ1-2; 7 bases fit TRBD1. In germline, CDR1 is SQVTM, CDR2 ANQGSEA. This CDR3 is built from 12 residues. The V gene end was trimmed by 5 bases and the J gene end by 5 bases; junction bases not matched to a gene: 5. The CDR3 is CSVHRGAYGYTF. CDR3 sequence (DNA): TGCAGCGTTCACAGGGGTGCTTATGGCTACACCTTC.